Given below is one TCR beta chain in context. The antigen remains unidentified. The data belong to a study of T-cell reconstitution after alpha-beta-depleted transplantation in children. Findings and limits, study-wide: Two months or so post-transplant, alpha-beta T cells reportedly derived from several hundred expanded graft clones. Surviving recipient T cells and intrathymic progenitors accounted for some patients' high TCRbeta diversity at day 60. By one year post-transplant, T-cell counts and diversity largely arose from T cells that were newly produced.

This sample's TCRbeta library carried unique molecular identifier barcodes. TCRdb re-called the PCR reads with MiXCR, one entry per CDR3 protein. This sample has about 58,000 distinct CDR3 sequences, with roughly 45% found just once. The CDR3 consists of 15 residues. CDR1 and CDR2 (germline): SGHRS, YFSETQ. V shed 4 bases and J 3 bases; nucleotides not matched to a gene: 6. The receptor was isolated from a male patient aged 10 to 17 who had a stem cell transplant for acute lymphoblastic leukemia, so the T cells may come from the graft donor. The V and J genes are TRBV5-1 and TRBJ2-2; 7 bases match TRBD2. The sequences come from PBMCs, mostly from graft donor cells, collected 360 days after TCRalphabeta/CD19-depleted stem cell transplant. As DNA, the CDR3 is TGCGCCAGCAGCAGCAAGACTAGCTACACCGGGGAGCTGTTTTTT. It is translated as CASSSKTSYTGELFF.